One sample yielded the 5 T cell receptor beta chains listed below, sequenced in a study of shared clonotypes between healthy human individuals. Naive CD8 cells were CD45RO-negative, positively selected for CCR7, excluding terminally differentiated effector memory CD45RA+ cells. Data came from immunoSEQ multiplex PCR; TCRdb stores just in-frame clones and leaves some out. The data contain approximately 2,200,000 clones, roughly 91% of them singletons. Sequencing was carried out using naive CD8+ T cells from PBMCs. These receptors came from a young man in good health. Some clones in this sample may be carry-over from other donors' samples.

The chain is built from TRBV25-1 and TRBJ2-5, with D hard to call. This CDR3 comprises 14 residues. The V end lost 4 bases, the J end lost 5 bases, and 14 bases lay between the germline ends. Per the germline V gene, CDR1 is MGHDK and CDR2 is SYGVNS. In DNA form, the CDR3 reads TGTGCCAGCAGTGGAGGTACACAAGAGGAGACCCAGTACTTC. This sequence encodes CASSGGTQEETQYF.

This clone has more than one count but fewer than ten. The CDR3 is CASGGGQVEAFF. The CDR3 nucleotides read TGTGCCAGCGGTGGGGGGCAGGTTGAAGCTTTCTTT. This chain uses TRBV2 with TRBJ1-1; tentative D call: TRBD1 (6 bases). The CDR3 consists of 12 residues. Germline V gene lookup returns CDR1 SNHLY and CDR2 FYNNEI. Trimming took 8 bases from V and 7 from J, leaving 14 bases between them.

The chain joins TRBV18 to TRBJ1-1; TRBD1 might be the D (6 bases). The germline V and J ends were trimmed by 2 bases and 0 bases, with 10 bases remaining between them. This CDR3 is 15 amino acids long. Germline CDR1 KGHSH, CDR2 LQKENI. The CDR3 sequence: CASSPAGVMNTEAFF. The CDR3, as DNA: TGTGCCAGCTCACCAGCAGGGGTTATGAACACTGAAGCTTTCTTT. The whole variable domain, remainder taken from reference TRBV18 and TRBJ1-1, is NAGVMQNPRHLVRRRGQEARLRCSPMKGHSHVYWYRQLPEEGLKFMVYLQKENIIDESGMPKERFSAEFPKEGPSILRIQQVVRGDSAAYFCASSPAGVMNTEAFFGQGTRLTVV.

V is TRBV5-1 and J is TRBJ2-7, with D possibly matching TRBD2 (5 bases). The ends were cut back, 4 bases at V and 1 base at J, with 15 bases in the middle. CDR1 is SGHRS and CDR2 is YFSETQ in the germline V gene. The CDR3 spans 15 residues. CDR3 coding DNA: TGCGCCAGCAGCCCCGGACCGGACTTGTCCTACGAGCAGTACTTC. The encoded protein is CASSPGPDLSYEQYF. The complete variable domain, with remaining parts taken from reference TRBV5-1 and TRBJ2-7, reads KAGVTQTPRYLIKTRGQQVTLSCSPISGHRSVSWYQQTPGQGLQFLFEYFSETQRNKGNFPGRFSGRQFSNSRSEMNVSTLELGDSALYLCASSPGPDLSYEQYFGPGTRLTVT.

This clone was found once. The chain uses TRBV7-9 and TRBJ1-1; D is possibly TRBD1 (5 bases). CDR3 length: 14 amino acids. The germline CDR1 and CDR2 sequences are SEHNR and FQNEAQ (reference sequence). Trimming stripped 4 bases from V and 8 bases from J, with 17 bases between. The CDR3 DNA reads as TGTGCCAGCAGCTCCATCTTAGGGGCAGGGGAAGCTTTCTTT. Protein: CASSSILGAGEAFF. Complete variable domain (other parts from reference TRBV7-9 and TRBJ1-1): DTGVSQNPRHKITKRGQNVTFRCDPISEHNRLYWYRQTLGQGPEFLTYFQNEAQLEKSRLLSDRFSAERPKGSFSTLEIQRTEQGDSAMYLCASSSILGAGEAFFGQGTRLTVV.